The rows below give T cell receptor beta chains drawn from one sample of a study of cytomegalovirus exposure and HLA in healthy donors. TCRdb's copy holds only in-frame clones and misses some; the assay was immunoSEQ multiplex PCR. Among about 160,000 clones, about 80% were seen once, and the ten largest hold about 9.5%. Sequencing was done on a sample of PBMCs. These TCRs come from a young man in good health and CMV-seropositive. CDR3s include the opening cysteine and the closing phenylalanine or tryptophan. A D gene is named only where the DNA matches it firmly. Size values are once, few and many counts, or a class for expanded clones, and some rows have none.

J: TRBJ2-1
D: -
size: -
V: TRBV2
DNA: TGTGCCAGCAGTGAAGACGAGGCGTGGGAGCAGTTCTTC
CDR3: CASSEDEAWEQFF

J: TRBJ2-3
D: TRBD2
size: few
V: TRBV4-1
DNA: TGCGCCAGCAGCCAAGGTCGGACTAGCGGGGGGGCTAATACGCAGTATTTT
CDR3: CASSQGRTSGGANTQYF

J: TRBJ1-6
D: -
size: once
V: TRBV7-2
DNA: TGTGCCAGCAGCTCCCAACAGGGTTTTAATTCACCCCTCCACTTT
CDR3: CASSSQQGFNSPLHF

J: TRBJ2-6
D: -
size: -
V: TRBV11-2
DNA: TGTGCCAGCAGCCGAGATTCTGGGGCCAACGTCCTGACTTTC
CDR3: CASSRDSGANVLTF

J: TRBJ1-4
D: TRBD1
size: -
V: TRBV20-1
DNA: TGCAGTGCGACACAGGGGGCAAAACTGTTTTTT
CDR3: CSATQGAKLFF

J: TRBJ1-6
D: TRBD1
size: once
V: TRBV5-1
DNA: TGCGCCAGCAGCTTGGACAGGGGTTTCGATTTACCCCTCCACTTT
CDR3: CASSLDRGFDLPLHF

J: TRBJ2-6
D: -
size: few
V: TRBV9
DNA: TGTGCCAGCAGCGACTCCGCCTCTGGGGCCAACGTCCTGACTTTC
CDR3: CASSDSASGANVLTF

J: TRBJ2-3
D: TRBD2
size: few
V: TRBV7-2
DNA: TGTGCCAGCAGCTCCCCGACTAGCGCGGGGTGGTATACGCAGTATTTT
CDR3: CASSSPTSAGWYTQYF

J: TRBJ2-7
D: -
size: -
V: TRBV2
DNA: TGTGCCAGCAGGACCAAACAGGCGGAGTTGCCCTACGAGCAGTACTTC
CDR3: CASRTKQAELPYEQYF

J: TRBJ2-3
D: TRBD2
size: -
V: TRBV7-2
DNA: TGTGCCAGCAGCTTAATCGGGGGGGCTTCAGATACGCAGTATTTT
CDR3: CASSLIGGASDTQYF

J: TRBJ1-2
D: -
size: -
V: TRBV4-3
DNA: TGCGCCAGCAGCCAAGGGACGGGAACTGGCTATGGCTACACCTTC
CDR3: CASSQGTGTGYGYTF

J: TRBJ2-5
D: TRBD1
size: -
V: TRBV6-4
DNA: TGTGCCAGCAGTGACGACGCCGGGACAGGGAGTGAGACCCAGTACTTC
CDR3: CASSDDAGTGSETQYF

J: TRBJ1-1
D: -
size: -
V: TRBV5-1
DNA: TGCGCCAGCAGCTCCGAACCGGTCCTCTTGAACACTGAAGCTTTCTTT
CDR3: CASSSEPVLLNTEAFF

J: TRBJ2-3
D: TRBD2
size: -
V: TRBV9
DNA: TGTGCCAGCGAAGGGCTAGCGGGAGGAATCGATACGCAGTATTTT
CDR3: CASEGLAGGIDTQYF

J: TRBJ2-7
D: TRBD1
size: -
V: TRBV28
DNA: TGTGCCAGCAGCCAACCCGGACAGGTTCTGAACGAGCAGTACTTC
CDR3: CASSQPGQVLNEQYF

J: TRBJ2-7
D: -
size: -
V: TRBV15
DNA: TGTGCCACCAGCAGAGATGGCCGGGGGTTCGACGAGCAGTACTTC
CDR3: CATSRDGRGFDEQYF

J: TRBJ2-7
D: TRBD1
size: -
V: TRBV9
DNA: TGTGCCAGCAGTCGGACAGGCGTCGGGGAGCAGTACTTC
CDR3: CASSRTGVGEQYF

J: TRBJ1-5
D: TRBD1
size: once
V: TRBV10-2
DNA: TGCGCCAGCAGTGAGCCGGACAGGGGCGCTAATCAGCCCCAGCATTTT
CDR3: CASSEPDRGANQPQHF

J: TRBJ1-2
D: TRBD1
size: -
V: TRBV6-5
DNA: TGTGCCACCCGTGAATTAGACACAGGGGGCGACTACACCTTC
CDR3: CATRELDTGGDYTF

J: TRBJ1-1
D: TRBD1
size: -
V: TRBV5-6
DNA: TGTGCCAGCTTTCGACAGGGTGAATTTGTGAACACTGAAGCTTTCTTT
CDR3: CASFRQGEFVNTEAFF

J: TRBJ1-1
D: TRBD1
size: -
V: TRBV6-4
DNA: TGTGCCAGCAGTGAATACAGGGGGACTGAAGCTTTCTTT
CDR3: CASSEYRGTEAFF

J: TRBJ1-1
D: -
size: -
V: TRBV9
DNA: TGTGCCAGCAGCGTAGGACTGACAGACGAAGCTTTCTTT
CDR3: CASSVGLTDEAFF

J: TRBJ2-7
D: TRBD1
size: -
V: TRBV5-8
DNA: TGTGCCAGCAGCTTGGTGGGGACAGGGGCGGACGAGCAGTACTTC
CDR3: CASSLVGTGADEQYF

J: TRBJ1-4
D: TRBD1
size: -
V: TRBV6-1
DNA: TGTGCCAGCAGTGAGGGACAGGAGAATGAAAAACTGTTTTTT
CDR3: CASSEGQENEKLFF

J: TRBJ1-1
D: -
size: -
V: TRBV27
DNA: TGTGCCAGCAGTTTAAGGTCCGGGAATACTGAAGCTTTCTTT
CDR3: CASSLRSGNTEAFF

J: TRBJ1-1
D: -
size: -
V: TRBV7-9
DNA: TGTGCCAGCAGGGTAACGCGAGGGGGGAACACTGAAGCTTTCTTT
CDR3: CASRVTRGGNTEAFF

J: TRBJ1-6
D: -
size: -
V: TRBV7-9
DNA: TGTGCCAGCAGCCAGGGACATGCTAATTCACCCCTCCACTTT
CDR3: CASSQGHANSPLHF

J: TRBJ1-6
D: -
size: -
V: TRBV30
DNA: TGTGCCTGGAGTGTAAGGAGCTCCTATAATTCACCCCTCCACTTT
CDR3: CAWSVRSSYNSPLHF

J: TRBJ2-7
D: TRBD1
size: -
V: TRBV6-5
DNA: TGTGCCAGCAGTTACCGGGACAGGGGGTACGAGCAGTACTTC
CDR3: CASSYRDRGYEQYF

J: TRBJ2-3
D: -
size: -
V: TRBV29-1
DNA: TGCAGCGTTTGGGGGCTACCCATGGATACGCAGTATTTT
CDR3: CSVWGLPMDTQYF

J: TRBJ1-4
D: -
size: -
V: TRBV6-6
DNA: TGTGCCAGCATGAAGGGGAATGAAAAACTGTTTTTT
CDR3: CASMKGNEKLFF

J: TRBJ2-1
D: -
size: -
V: TRBV5-6
DNA: TGTGCCAGCAGCTTCGGGGTCGGCAATGAGCAGTTCTTC
CDR3: CASSFGVGNEQFF

J: TRBJ2-7
D: -
size: -
V: TRBV18
DNA: TGTGCCAGCTCAAGGAGCTCCTACGAGCAGTACTTC
CDR3: CASSRSSYEQYF

J: TRBJ2-7
D: -
size: -
V: TRBV4-1
DNA: TGCGCCAGCAGCCAAGTTGAGGGAACGGGCTACGAGCAGTACTTC
CDR3: CASSQVEGTGYEQYF

J: TRBJ2-7
D: -
size: -
V: TRBV18
DNA: TGTGCCAGCTCACCTCTATTGGCGGAGGTCTCCTACGAGCAGTACTTC
CDR3: CASSPLLAEVSYEQYF

J: TRBJ2-7
D: TRBD2
size: -
V: TRBV2
DNA: TGTGCCAGCAGTGAAGCGACTAGCGGGAGTTACGAGCAGTACTTC
CDR3: CASSEATSGSYEQYF

J: TRBJ2-1
D: TRBD2
size: once
V: TRBV2
DNA: TGTGCCAGCAGTGATCTTTTAGCGGGGCCGTACAATGAGCAGTTCTTC
CDR3: CASSDLLAGPYNEQFF

J: TRBJ2-6
D: -
size: -
V: TRBV27
DNA: TGTGCCAGCGACACGAATCTCTCTGGGGCCAACGTCCTGACTTTC
CDR3: CASDTNLSGANVLTF

J: TRBJ1-5
D: -
size: -
V: TRBV7-8
DNA: TGTGCCAGCAGCTTATACTTGGAGAATAATCAGCCCCAGCATTTT
CDR3: CASSLYLENNQPQHF

J: TRBJ2-1
D: TRBD2
size: -
V: TRBV4-1
DNA: TGCGCCAGCAGCCAAGAAGGCCTAGCGGGGAACAATGAGCAGTTCTTC
CDR3: CASSQEGLAGNNEQFF

J: TRBJ2-7
D: TRBD2
size: -
V: TRBV10-1
DNA: TGCGCCAGCAGTGACCCGGGACTAGCGGGCTACGAGCAGTACTTC
CDR3: CASSDPGLAGYEQYF

J: TRBJ1-2
D: -
size: -
V: TRBV13
DNA: TGTGCCAGCAGCTTGGGCAGGGAGGACTATGGCTACACCTTC
CDR3: CASSLGREDYGYTF

J: TRBJ1-2
D: -
size: -
V: TRBV10-3
DNA: TGTGCCATCGGAGGGAGTTGGGCTAACTATGGCTACACCTTC
CDR3: CAIGGSWANYGYTF

J: TRBJ1-4
D: TRBD1
size: -
V: TRBV15
DNA: TGTGCCACCAGCAGAGACAGGGGGAGCGCTGAAAAACTGTTTTTT
CDR3: CATSRDRGSAEKLFF

J: TRBJ2-7
D: TRBD2
size: -
V: TRBV7-2
DNA: TGTGCCAGCAGCCCCCGGGGGGGGGCTTCCTACGAGCAGTACTTC
CDR3: CASSPRGGASYEQYF

J: TRBJ2-1
D: TRBD1
size: -
V: TRBV9
DNA: TGTGCCAGCAGCGTAGACGAGACAGGGCCCTACAATGAGCAGTTCTTC
CDR3: CASSVDETGPYNEQFF

J: TRBJ1-2
D: -
size: -
V: TRBV9
DNA: TGTGCCAGCAGCGTAGAAGGGGCCCTCTACACCTTC
CDR3: CASSVEGALYTF

J: TRBJ2-1
D: TRBD2
size: -
V: TRBV6-1
DNA: TGTGCCAGCAGTGACCCGGGACTAGAGCAGTTCTTC
CDR3: CASSDPGLEQFF

J: TRBJ2-5
D: -
size: few
V: TRBV10-3
DNA: TGTGCCATCAGTGAGTCACCGGGACAACAAGAGACCCAGTACTTC
CDR3: CAISESPGQQETQYF

J: TRBJ2-5
D: TRBD1
size: -
V: TRBV29-1
DNA: TGCAGCGTTGCCGACAGGGGGTGGGCCACGATCCAAGAGACCCAGTACTTC
CDR3: CSVADRGWATIQETQYF

J: TRBJ2-5
D: -
size: -
V: TRBV5-1
DNA: TGCGCCAGCAGCGACAGACAAGAGACCCAGTACTTC
CDR3: CASSDRQETQYF

J: TRBJ1-2
D: -
size: -
V: TRBV7-9
DNA: TGTGCCAGCAGCTCGAATTACAGGCCAGGTGGCTACACCTTC
CDR3: CASSSNYRPGGYTF

J: TRBJ1-1
D: TRBD1
size: -
V: TRBV25-1
DNA: TGTGCCAGCAGTGATGGGGCAGGGGGTTACACTGAAGCTTTCTTT
CDR3: CASSDGAGGYTEAFF

J: TRBJ1-4
D: -
size: -
V: TRBV25-1
DNA: TGTGCCAGCAGTGAAGGAGGCATCCTCAATGAAAAACTGTTTTTT
CDR3: CASSEGGILNEKLFF

J: TRBJ2-3
D: -
size: -
V: TRBV9
DNA: TGTGCCAGCAGAACCGGGGTTGAGGCAGATACGCAGTATTTT
CDR3: CASRTGVEADTQYF

J: TRBJ2-2
D: -
size: once
V: TRBV5-1
DNA: TGCGCCAGCAGCTCCGGTCTGAGGGACACCGGGGAGCTGTTTTTT
CDR3: CASSSGLRDTGELFF

J: TRBJ1-5
D: -
size: -
V: TRBV6-1
DNA: TGTGCCAGCAGTGAAGGGGGCGGTCAGCCCCAGCATTTT
CDR3: CASSEGGGQPQHF